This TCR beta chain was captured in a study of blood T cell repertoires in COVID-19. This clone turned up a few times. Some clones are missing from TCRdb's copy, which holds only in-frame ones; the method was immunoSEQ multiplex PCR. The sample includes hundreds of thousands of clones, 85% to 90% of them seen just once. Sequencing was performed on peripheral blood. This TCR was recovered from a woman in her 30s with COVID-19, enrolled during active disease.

Here the CDR3 reads CAWSDWGGATYGYTF. The CDR3 coding sequence is TGTGCCTGGAGTGATTGGGGGGGCGCGACCTATGGCTACACCTTC. The rearrangement links TRBV30 to TRBJ1-2; weak D call: TRBD1 (6 bases). Trimming stripped 1 base from V and 4 bases from J, with 16 bases between. Looked up from germline, CDR1 is GTSNPN and CDR2 is SVGIG (reference sequence). CDR3 length: 15 amino acids.